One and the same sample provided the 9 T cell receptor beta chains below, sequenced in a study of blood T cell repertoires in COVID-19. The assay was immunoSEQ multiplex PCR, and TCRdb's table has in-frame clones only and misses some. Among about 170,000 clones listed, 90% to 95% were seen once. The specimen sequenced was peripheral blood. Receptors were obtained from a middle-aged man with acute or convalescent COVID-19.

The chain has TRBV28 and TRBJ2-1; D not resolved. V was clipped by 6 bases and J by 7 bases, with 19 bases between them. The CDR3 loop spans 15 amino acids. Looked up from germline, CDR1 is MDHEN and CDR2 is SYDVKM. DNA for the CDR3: TGTGCCAGCAGCCGAATTCGAGATCATAGTAATGAGCAGTTCTTC. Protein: CASSRIRDHSNEQFF. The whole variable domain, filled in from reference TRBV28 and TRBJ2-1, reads DVKVTQSSRYLVKRTGEKVFLECVQDMDHENMFWYRQDPGLGLRLIYFSYDVKMKEKGDIPEGYSVSREKKERFSLILESASTNQTSMYLCASSRIRDHSNEQFFGPGTRLTVL.

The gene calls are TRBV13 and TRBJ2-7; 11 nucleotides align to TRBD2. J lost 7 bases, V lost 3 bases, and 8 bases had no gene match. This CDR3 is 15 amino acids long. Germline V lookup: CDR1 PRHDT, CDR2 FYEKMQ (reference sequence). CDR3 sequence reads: CASSFSGGGTREQYV. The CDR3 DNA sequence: TGTGCCAGCAGCTTTAGCGGGGGGGGGACCCGGGAGCAGTACGTC.

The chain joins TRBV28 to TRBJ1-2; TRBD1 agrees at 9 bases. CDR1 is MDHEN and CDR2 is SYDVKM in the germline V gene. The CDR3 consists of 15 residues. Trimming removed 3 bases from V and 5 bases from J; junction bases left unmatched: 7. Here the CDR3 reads CASSFLDRGGYGYTF. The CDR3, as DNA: TGTGCCAGCAGTTTCCTGGACAGGGGAGGATATGGCTACACCTTC.

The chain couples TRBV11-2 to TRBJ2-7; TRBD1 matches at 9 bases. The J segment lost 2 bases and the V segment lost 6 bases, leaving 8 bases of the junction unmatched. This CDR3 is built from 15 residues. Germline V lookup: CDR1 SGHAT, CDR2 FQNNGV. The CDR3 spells CASRPNRGRAYEQYF. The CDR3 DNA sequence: TGTGCCAGCAGGCCGAACAGGGGGCGCGCCTACGAGCAGTACTTC.

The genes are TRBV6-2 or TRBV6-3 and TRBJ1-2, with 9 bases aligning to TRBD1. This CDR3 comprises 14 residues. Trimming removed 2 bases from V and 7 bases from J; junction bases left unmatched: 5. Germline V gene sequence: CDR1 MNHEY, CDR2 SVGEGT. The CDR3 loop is CASSYPDRGIGYTF. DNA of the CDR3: TGTGCCAGCAGTTACCCGGACAGGGGAATTGGCTACACCTTC.

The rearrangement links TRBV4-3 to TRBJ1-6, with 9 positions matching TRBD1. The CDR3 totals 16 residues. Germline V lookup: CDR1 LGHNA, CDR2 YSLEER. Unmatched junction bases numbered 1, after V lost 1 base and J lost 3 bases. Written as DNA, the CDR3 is TGCGCCAGCAGCCAAGGGGGACAGGGCTATAATTCACCCCTCCACTTT. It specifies CASSQGGQGYNSPLHF.

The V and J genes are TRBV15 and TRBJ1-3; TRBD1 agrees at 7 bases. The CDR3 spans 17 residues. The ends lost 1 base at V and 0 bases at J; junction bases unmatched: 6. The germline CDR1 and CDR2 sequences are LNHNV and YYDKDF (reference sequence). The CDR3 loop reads CATSRAGQASSGNTIYF. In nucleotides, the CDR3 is TGTGCCACCAGCAGAGCTGGACAGGCTAGCTCTGGAAACACCATATATTTT.

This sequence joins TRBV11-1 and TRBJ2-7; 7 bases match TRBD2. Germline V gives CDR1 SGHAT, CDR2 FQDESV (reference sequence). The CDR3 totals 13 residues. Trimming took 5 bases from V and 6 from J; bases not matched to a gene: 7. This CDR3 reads CASSLRREGEQYV. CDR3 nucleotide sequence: TGTGCCAGCAGCCTACGAAGGGAGGGCGAGCAGTACGTC.

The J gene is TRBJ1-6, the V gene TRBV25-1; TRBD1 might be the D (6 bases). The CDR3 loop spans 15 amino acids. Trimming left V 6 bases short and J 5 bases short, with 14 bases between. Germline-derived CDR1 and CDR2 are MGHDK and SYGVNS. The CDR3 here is CASSPRGAHNSPLHF. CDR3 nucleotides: TGTGCCAGCAGCCCCCGGGGGGCTCATAATTCACCCCTCCACTTT.